This T cell receptor beta chain appears in the sequencing data of a study of shared clonotypes between healthy human individuals. With 5 bases clipped from V and 8 bases from J, the junction kept 6 bases outside the gene matches. The CDR3 sequence is 13 residues long. Germline V gives CDR1 SGHTA, CDR2 FQGNSA. With regard to this clone: Additional DNA sequences in this sample encode the identical CDR3.

Splitting of each subset's genomic DNA was done evenly across several immunoSEQ plates. The assay was immunoSEQ multiplex PCR, and TCRdb's table has in-frame clones only and misses some. Among some 900,000 clones listed, 60% to 85% were seen once. The genes are TRBV7-2 and TRBJ1-2; 9 positions match TRBD1. The TCR comes from a man between 18 and 35 years old in good health. The sequencing input was memory CD4+ T cells sorted from blood. As for subset: CD45RA-negative fraction. The CDR3 region has the DNA TGTGCCAGCAGCCAAGGACAGGGGTACGGCTACACCTTC. Its protein is CASSQGQGYGYTF.